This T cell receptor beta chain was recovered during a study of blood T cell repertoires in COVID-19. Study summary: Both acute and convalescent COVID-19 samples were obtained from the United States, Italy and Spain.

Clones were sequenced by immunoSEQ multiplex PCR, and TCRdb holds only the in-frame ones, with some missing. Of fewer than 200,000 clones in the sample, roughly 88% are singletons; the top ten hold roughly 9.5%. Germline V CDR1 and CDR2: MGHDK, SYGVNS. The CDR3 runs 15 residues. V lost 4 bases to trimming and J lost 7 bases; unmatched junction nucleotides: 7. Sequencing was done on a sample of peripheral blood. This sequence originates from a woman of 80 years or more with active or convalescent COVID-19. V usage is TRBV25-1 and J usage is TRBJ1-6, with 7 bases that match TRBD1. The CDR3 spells CASSVSQGNNSPLHF. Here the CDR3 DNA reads TGTGCCAGCAGTGTGTCACAGGGGAACAATTCACCCCTCCACTTT.